These 22 T cell receptor beta chains were sequenced from one sample in a study of immune heterogeneity within non-small cell lung tumors (dated 2018 in TCRdb). Genomic DNA was extracted from bulk tumor tissue and used as the TCR template, and approximately 600 ng gDNA was amplified per sample. During surgery, several biopsies were collected from each primary tumor and placed as far from one another as possible within the tumor mass. The study cohort was described as untreated, and the patients were newly diagnosed NSCLC cases having curative surgery. Instrument used: HiSeq X Ten. The TCR beta CDR3 region was amplified with a multiplex PCR system whose first round of about 10 cycles used 32 V-gene forward primers and 13 J-gene reverse primers. TCRdb reran the public reads through fastp at Q25 and MiXCR, keeping productive beta chains. Here each entry gathers all rows of one CDR3 protein and keeps the most common genes and DNA. For this sample the table gives around 2,600 distinct CDR3 sequences, of which about 45% were detected only once. About 7.5% of the sample is in the top ten clones.

The sample was lung tumor tissue. Every receptor here comes from an older woman with non-small cell lung cancer.

This chain joins TRBV20-1 and TRBJ2-7; possible D gene TRBD2, 6 bases. V lost 1 base and J lost 0, with 10 bases in between. Germline CDR1 DFQATT, CDR2 SNEGSKA (reference sequence). The CDR3 has 14 residues. CDR3 loop: CSARAPTSSYEQYF. The CDR3 DNA is TGCAGTGCTAGAGCTCCGACTAGCTCCTACGAGCAGTACTTC.

The CDR3 protein is CATGLAGLTDTQYF. CDR3 nucleotides: TGTGCCACGGGGCTAGCGGGACTCACAGATACGCAGTATTTT. The rearrangement links TRBV2 to TRBJ2-3; 9 bases fit TRBD2. The trim removed 10 bases at V and 2 bases at J, leaving 7 bases unmatched. Germline V gives CDR1 SNHLY, CDR2 FYNNEI. The CDR3 spans 14 residues.

The V gene is TRBV2, the J gene TRBJ1-5, with D possibly being TRBD1 (5 bases). V lost 5 bases and J 3 bases, leaving 11 bases between the germline ends. Germline V gene lookup returns CDR1 SNHLY and CDR2 FYNNEI. The CDR3 loop spans 14 amino acids. The chain's CDR3 is CASSREGYNQPQHF. DNA of the CDR3: TGTGCCAGCAGTCGAGAGGGGTACAATCAGCCCCAGCATTTT. Filled out from reference TRBV2 and TRBJ1-5, the complete variable domain reads EPEVTQTPSHQVTQMGQEVILRCVPISNHLYFYWYRQILGQKVEFLVSFYNNEISEKSEIFDDQFSVERPDGSNFTLKIRSTKLEDSAMYFCASSREGYNQPQHFGDGTRLSIL.

The CDR3 region is CAWTTSGANVLTF. The CDR3 DNA reads TGTGCCTGGACGACCTCTGGGGCCAACGTCCTGACTTTC. The rearrangement uses TRBV30 and TRBJ2-6; D is unresolved. This CDR3 region has 13 residues. The germline V and J ends were trimmed by 4 bases and 0 bases, with 4 bases remaining between them. Germline CDR1 and CDR2: GTSNPN and SVGIG (reference sequence). The entire variable domain, with the rest obtained from reference TRBV30 and TRBJ2-6, is as follows: SQTIHQWPATLVQPVGSPLSLECTVEGTSNPNLYWYRQAAGRGLQLLFYSVGIGQISSEVPQNLSASRPQDRQFILSSKKLLLSDSGFYLCAWTTSGANVLTFGAGSRLTVL.

J is TRBJ2-3 and V is TRBV11-2, with D possibly being TRBD1 or TRBD2 (5 bases each). V was shortened by 1 base and J by 0 bases, with 8 bases between the two germline ends. Germline CDR1 reads SGHAT; CDR2 reads FQNNGV. The CDR3 length is 15 residues. This CDR3 is CASSLAGTSTDTQYF. The CDR3 coding sequence is TGTGCCAGCAGCTTAGCCGGGACCAGCACAGATACGCAGTATTTT. The entire variable domain, with the rest obtained from reference TRBV11-2 and TRBJ2-3, is as follows: EAGVAQSPRYKIIEKRQSVAFWCNPISGHATLYWYQQILGQGPKLLIQFQNNGVVDDSQLPKDRFSAERLKGVDSTLKIQPAKLEDSAVYLCASSLAGTSTDTQYFGPGTRLTVL.

J is TRBJ2-2 and V is TRBV4-1, with 9 bases lining up with TRBD1. From germline, CDR1 is MGHRA and CDR2 YSYEKL. V was pared by 4 bases and J by 4 bases, with 4 bases of the junction left unmatched. The length of the CDR3 is 15 residues. This chain's CDR3 is CASSPTGGSTGELFF. The CDR3 DNA sequence: TGCGCCAGCAGCCCGACAGGGGGGAGCACCGGGGAGCTGTTTTTT.

This sequence joins TRBV19 and TRBJ2-3; the match to TRBD2 covers 9 bases. After removal of 6 bases from V and 7 bases from J, the junction contained 11 bases not matched to a gene. The CDR3 has 15 amino acids. CDR1 LNHDA and CDR2 SQIVND come from the germline V gene (reference sequence). CDR3 bases: TGTGCCAGTAGCAAATTAGCGGGAGCAGAGTATACGCAGTATTTT. As protein: CASSKLAGAEYTQYF.

The chain couples TRBV11-3 to TRBJ2-3; perhaps TRBD1 as D (6 bases). This CDR3 is 14 amino acids long. V was shortened by 2 bases and J by 1 base, with 7 bases between the two germline ends. Germline V lookup: CDR1 SGHNT, CDR2 YENEEA. CDR3 coding DNA: TGTGCCAGCAGCTTAAGACAGGGCACAGATACGCAGTATTTT. Translation gives CASSLRQGTDTQYF.

This chain uses TRBV7-9 with TRBJ1-1; D is unresolved. The germline V gene has CDR1 SEHNR and CDR2 FQNEAQ (reference sequence). Trimming took 2 bases from V and 10 from J, leaving 11 bases between them. There are 12 residues in the CDR3. In nucleotides, the CDR3 is TGTGCCAGCAGCTTATTAGAGGGAGGAGCTTTCTTT. Protein product: CASSLLEGGAFF.

The gene calls are TRBV5-1 and TRBJ2-5, with D tentatively TRBD2 (6 bases). CDR1 and CDR2 (germline): SGHRS, YFSETQ. This CDR3 comprises 13 residues. Between the trimmed V and J ends, which lost 4 bases and 4 bases, there was a span of 11 bases. CDR3 bases: TGCGCCAGCAGCATCAATAGCGGAGAGACCCAGTACTTC. This encodes CASSINSGETQYF.

This clonotype was detected a few times. The CDR3 protein is CAWTLTGYDGYTF. Written as DNA, the CDR3 is TGTGCCTGGACCTTGACAGGGTACGATGGCTACACCTTC. The rearrangement links TRBV30 to TRBJ1-2; 7 bases are shared with TRBD1. With V trimmed by 4 bases and J by 6 bases, 8 bases remained unmatched. Germline V gene data show CDR1 as GTSNPN and CDR2 as SVGIG (reference sequence). This CDR3 has 13 residues.

The chain joins TRBV11-2 to TRBJ2-7; D perhaps matches TRBD1 (5 bases). With 1 base removed from V and 1 base from J, the gap between germline ends came to 5 bases. Germline-derived CDR1 and CDR2 are SGHAT and FQNNGV. This CDR3 is built from 13 residues. The CDR3 DNA sequence: TGTGCCAGCAGCTTAGGACAGTCCTACGAGCAGTACTTC. The encoded protein is CASSLGQSYEQYF.

This clonotype appeared a few times. The chain employs TRBV4-2 and TRBJ2-2; TRBD2 matches 8 bases. V lost 1 base and J lost 1; bases outside the gene matches: 11. Germline V gives CDR1 LGHNA, CDR2 YNFKEQ. The CDR3 runs to 19 residues. In DNA form, the CDR3 reads TGTGCCAGCAGCCAAGCGGAGGCTAGCGGGTCGCTGAACACCGGGGAGCTGTTTTTT. It encodes CASSQAEASGSLNTGELFF.

The chain joins TRBV6-9 to TRBJ2-7; D is possibly TRBD1 (5 bases). The germline CDR1 and CDR2 sequences are MNHGY and SVAAGI. Trimming stripped 7 bases from V and 6 bases from J, with 19 bases between. The CDR3 is made up of 14 amino acids. CDR3 region: CASIRGNGLGEQYF. The DNA of the CDR3 is TGTGCCAGCATTAGGGGAAACGGCTTGGGCGAGCAGTACTTC.

The genes are TRBV5-1 and TRBJ2-5, with 11 bases lining up with TRBD2. Germline CDR1 is SGHRS and CDR2 is YFSETQ. This CDR3 contains 18 residues. With 4 bases clipped from V and 1 base from J, the junction kept 12 bases outside the gene matches. CDR3 region: CASSHGLAGTLGQETQYF. DNA of the CDR3: TGCGCCAGCAGCCACGGACTAGCGGGCACTTTAGGCCAAGAGACCCAGTACTTC.

This clonotype appeared a few times. This chain joins TRBV28 and TRBJ1-1; D ambiguous. This CDR3 region has 13 residues. Trimming removed 7 bases from V and 0 bases from J, with 9 bases in between. Germline values: CDR1 MDHEN, CDR2 SYDVKM. The CDR3 loop is CASNRGMNTEAFF. DNA for the CDR3: TGTGCCAGCAACAGAGGAATGAACACTGAAGCTTTCTTT. The full variable domain, rest sourced from reference TRBV28 and TRBJ1-1, is DVKVTQSSRYLVKRTGEKVFLECVQDMDHENMFWYRQDPGLGLRLIYFSYDVKMKEKGDIPEGYSVSREKKERFSLILESASTNQTSMYLCASNRGMNTEAFFGQGTRLTVV.

The V gene is TRBV27, the J gene TRBJ2-7; 9 positions agree with TRBD2. This CDR3 contains 13 residues. From germline, CDR1 is MNHEY and CDR2 SMNVEV (reference sequence). With V trimmed by 7 bases and J by 6 bases, 7 bases remained unmatched. DNA of the CDR3: TGTGCCAGCAACGTAGCGGGAGCGGGCGAGCAGTACTTC. This translates into CASNVAGAGEQYF.

The CDR3: CASTPGGNTIYF. The CDR3 DNA reads as TGTGCCAGTACTCCAGGTGGAAACACCATATATTTT. V gene TRBV19 combines with J gene TRBJ1-3; D not certain. There are 12 residues in the CDR3. Trimming pared 7 bases from V and 3 bases from J, leaving 7 bases between. Germline assignment: CDR1 LNHDA and CDR2 SQIVND (reference sequence).

The chain links TRBV18 to TRBJ2-7; 7 bases are shared with TRBD1. This CDR3 spans 14 amino acids. CDR1 and CDR2 (germline): KGHSH, LQKENI. V gave up 8 bases and J gave up 3 bases; unmatched junction bases: 10. CDR3 protein: CASRHGTDGYEQYF. The CDR3 DNA is TGTGCCAGCCGACACGGGACAGATGGCTACGAGCAGTACTTC.

V is TRBV19 and J is TRBJ1-1, with D possibly matching TRBD1 (6 bases). Germline CDR1 is LNHDA and CDR2 is SQIVND (reference sequence). CDR3 length equals 11 residues. With 6 bases removed from V and 5 bases from J, the gap between germline ends came to 7 bases. The CDR3 reads CASRQGTEAFF. CDR3 bases: TGTGCCAGTAGACAGGGAACTGAAGCTTTCTTT. Combining the CDR3 with reference TRBV19 and TRBJ1-1 gives the whole variable domain DGGITQSPKYLFRKEGQNVTLSCEQNLNHDAMYWYRQDPGQGLRLIYYSQIVNDFQKGDIAEGYSVSREKKESFPLTVTSAQKNPTAFYLCASRQGTEAFFGQGTRLTVV.

CDR3 protein: CSAQNNPGRYSNQPQHF. DNA for the CDR3: TGCAGTGCGCAGAACAACCCAGGGAGGTATAGCAATCAGCCCCAGCATTTT. The V and J genes are TRBV20-1 and TRBJ1-5; D may be TRBD1 (5 bases). The CDR3 length is 17 residues. With 6 bases removed from V and 0 bases from J, the gap between germline ends came to 21 bases. Germline V gene sequence: CDR1 DFQATT, CDR2 SNEGSKA (reference sequence).

V is TRBV12-3 or TRBV12-4 and J is TRBJ2-1, with D tentatively TRBD2 (6 bases). There are 14 residues in the CDR3. Trimming pared 5 bases from V and 7 bases from J, leaving 15 bases between. Here the CDR3 reads CASSRPRESNEQFF. DNA for the CDR3: TGTGCCAGCAGTCGGCCCCGGGAGAGTAATGAGCAGTTCTTC.